This T cell receptor (beta chain) was profiled in a study of blood T cell repertoires in COVID-19 (dated by TCRdb to the early 2020s). With respect to the entire study: Samples covering the acute and convalescent phases of COVID-19 were provided by collaborators in the United States, Italy and Spain. The prospective study material was composed of cDNA or gDNA derived from T cells, B-cell-depleted T cells, or PBMCs. A freely available public database, intended as a resource for researchers studying the immune response to SARS-CoV-2, is where the repertoires were released. HLA class I and class II types, where available, came from metadata supplied by the sample provider rather than from assay-based typing. The dataset comprised deeply sampled blood TCRbeta repertoires from subjects exposed to, actively infected with, or recovered from COVID-19. Nearly every sample came with metadata listing a de-identified subject ID, COVID-19 status, age in years and sex. Samples were obtained from the ongoing ImmuneRACE study (first 160 participants) and from 1,254 subjects provided by 6 global collaborators.

Reading from cysteine to phenylalanine, the CDR3 counts 14 amino acids. Only the CDR3 region is kept as DNA, spanning 42 bases read in frame from base 1. CDR1 and CDR2, per the germline V gene, are SQVTM and ANQGSEA. Trimming costs V 7 bases and J 4 bases, and their ends lie 19 bases apart. TCRbeta CDR3 regions were amplified from genomic DNA by means of the immunoSEQ Assay, a bias-controlled multiplex PCR. In the authors' own workflow: The number of nucleated cells in each sample was estimated from the amplification of reference gene primers within the assay. To quantify the absolute abundance of each unique TCRbeta CDR3 rearrangement, sequence reads were collapsed and filtered. For each sample, productive Simpson clonality was calculated as the square root of Simpson's diversity index over productive rearrangements. Imported from immuneACCESS, the table was reduced by TCRdb to in-frame sequences with V and J called. These copies leave out some clones; in studies compared against another copy, an unresolved V gene accounts for under half, and the cause of the remainder is not known. The DNA was the basis for D and trimming; V, J and clone size are from that table. The sample profile shows approximately 290,000 clones; approximately 86% of them were found once. Clones ranked in the top ten supply roughly 0.94% of the sample.

To note about this clone: The antigen it binds to is not known. Base qualities are not provided; no much larger clone lies one nucleotide away.

One collaborating source in Seattle enrolled patients during active infection and followed them longitudinally through the course of disease. The collaborating institutions used their own protocols to collect whole blood in K2EDTA tubes. For TCRbeta analysis, collaborators shipped samples in one of three forms: frozen whole blood, isolated PBMCs, or DNA extracted from either of those sample types. Overall study results and their limits: The quantity of clinical and demographic metadata differed by source and by participant and was supplied without curation.

The rearranged segments are TRBV29-1 and TRBJ2-5; a tentative D match to TRBD2 spans 7 bases. The sequence derives from a human donor with COVID-19, enrolled during active disease. The donor label of this sample is uncertain. Sequencing was carried out using peripheral blood. CDR3 loop: CSAQGGGGPETQYF. In nucleotide form, the sequence is TGCAGCGCCCAAGGGGGAGGGGGTCCAGAGACCCAGTACTTC.